These 28 T cell receptor beta chains were all obtained from the same sample, sequenced in a study of blood T cell repertoires in COVID-19 (dated by TCRdb to about 2020). Libraries were prepared through the immunoSEQ multiplex PCR assay. The immuneACCESS repertoire file appears here via TCRdb, limited to in-frame rearrangements. These files lack a portion of the clones; in checked studies, under half of the deficit traces to unresolved V genes, and the cause of the others is not known. The sample table contains tens of thousands of clones; only one count was recorded for approximately 86% of them. Together, the top ten hold 0.9% to 1.5% of the sample. What was sequenced was peripheral blood. All receptors derive from a middle-aged man with acute or convalescent COVID-19.

This rearrangement joins TRBV4-1 to TRBJ1-6; 7 nucleotides match TRBD1. J gave up 7 bases and V 0 bases, and 9 bases lay outside the gene matches. The CDR3 consists of 17 residues. Germline V lookup: CDR1 MGHRA, CDR2 YSYEKL. The CDR3 region is CASSQDGLRGRNSPLHF. CDR3 coding DNA: TGCGCCAGCAGCCAAGACGGGTTAAGGGGGCGAAATTCACCCCTCCACTTT.

The V and J genes are TRBV5-6 and TRBJ2-2; TRBD2 agrees at 12 bases. There are 16 residues in the CDR3. Germline CDR1 reads SGHDT; CDR2 reads YYEEEE. The V gene end was trimmed by 3 bases and the J gene end by 5 bases; junction bases not matched to a gene: 5. CDR3 in DNA: TGTGCCAGCAGCTCCGGACTAGCGGGGAATACCGGGGAGCTGTTTTTT. Its translation: CASSSGLAGNTGELFF.

CDR3 amino acids: CTGQVNYEQYF. CDR3 nucleotides: TGTACCGGACAAGTTAACTACGAGCAGTACTTC. The chain combines TRBV30 with TRBJ2-7; the D gene is possibly TRBD1 (5 bases). The CDR3 spans 11 residues. In germline, CDR1 is GTSNPN, CDR2 SVGIG (reference sequence).

The chain employs TRBV5-1 and TRBJ2-3; 14 bases map to TRBD2. Germline V CDR1 and CDR2: SGHRS, YFSETQ. The CDR3 has 18 residues. Trimming removed 4 bases from V and 1 base from J; junction bases left unmatched: 8. The CDR3 is CASSPGLAGAARTDTQYF. The CDR3 DNA sequence: TGCGCCAGCAGCCCGGGACTAGCGGGGGCTGCCCGCACAGATACGCAGTATTTT.

This clone was observed once. The V and J genes are TRBV10-3 and TRBJ1-6; the D is unclear. V shed 11 bases and J shed 6 bases, with 17 bases lying between them. The length of the CDR3 is 14 residues. Germline values: CDR1 ENHRY, CDR2 SYGVKD. This CDR3 is CAAQRGSVNSPLHF. The CDR3 DNA sequence: TGTGCCGCCCAGCGAGGCTCAGTTAATTCACCCCTCCACTTT.

V usage is TRBV4-2 and J usage is TRBJ1-5, with 11 bases matching TRBD1. The CDR3 loop spans 16 amino acids. After removal of 4 bases from V and 8 bases from J, the junction contained 10 bases not matched to a gene. Germline V lookup: CDR1 LGHNA, CDR2 YNFKEQ. The CDR3: CASSPSGTGGLEPQHF. CDR3 sequence (DNA): TGTGCCAGCAGCCCTTCCGGGACAGGGGGATTAGAGCCCCAGCATTTT.

The J gene is TRBJ2-2, the V gene TRBV24-1; 8 nucleotides match TRBD1. Losses at the gene ends were 5 bases for V and 5 bases for J; bases not matched to a gene: 6. The CDR3 contains 15 residues. Looked up from germline, CDR1 is KGHDR and CDR2 is SFDVKD. CDR3 sequence reads: CATSVKDRDTGELFF. The CDR3 DNA is TGTGCCACCAGTGTAAAGGACAGGGATACCGGGGAGCTGTTTTTT.

The chain recombines TRBV5-1 with TRBJ2-2; no clear D. This CDR3 spans 14 amino acids. Germline values: CDR1 SGHRS, CDR2 YFSETQ. V lost 2 bases and J lost 0, with 5 bases in between. CDR3 loop: CASSLSTNTGELFF. CDR3 nucleotide sequence: TGCGCCAGCAGCTTATCTACGAACACCGGGGAGCTGTTTTTT. Full variable domain (outside the CDR3, taken from reference TRBV5-1 and TRBJ2-2): KAGVTQTPRYLIKTRGQQVTLSCSPISGHRSVSWYQQTPGQGLQFLFEYFSETQRNKGNFPGRFSGRQFSNSRSEMNVSTLELGDSALYLCASSLSTNTGELFFGEGSRLTVL.

The chain has TRBV6-5 and TRBJ1-2; no clear D. The V and J ends lost 7 bases and 5 bases respectively, with 17 bases between them. Germline V gene data show CDR1 as MNHEY and CDR2 as SVGAGI. This CDR3 spans 14 amino acids. The CDR3 DNA reads TGTGCCAGCAACGAGATCGGACGGGAGTATGGCTACACCTTC. It encodes CASNEIGREYGYTF.

This chain links TRBV2 with TRBJ1-5, with 7 nucleotides matching TRBD1. CDR1 SNHLY and CDR2 FYNNEI come from the germline V gene. The CDR3 runs to 15 residues. V lost 7 bases and J lost 1; bases outside the gene matches: 7. The CDR3 is CASTLGQPSNQPQHF. The CDR3 DNA sequence: TGTGCCAGCACTCTGGGACAGCCAAGCAATCAGCCCCAGCATTTT.

This clone was seen more than once but under ten times. The V and J genes are TRBV5-4 and TRBJ2-7; no clear D. V lost 1 base and J lost 3, with 8 bases in between. Germline-derived CDR1 and CDR2 are SGHNT and YYREEE (reference sequence). This CDR3 has 13 amino acids. CDR3 bases: TGTGCCAGCAGCTTGATCGGTGGCTACGAGCAGTACTTC. It specifies CASSLIGGYEQYF.

The gene calls are TRBV7-6 and TRBJ1-1; possibly TRBD1 for D (6 bases). The CDR3 extends over 17 amino acids. Looked up from germline, CDR1 is SGHVS and CDR2 is FNYEAQ. V lost 2 bases, J lost 4 bases, and 20 bases lay in between. CDR3 sequence: CASSLFPHRVGGTEAFF. DNA of the CDR3: TGTGCCAGCAGCTTATTCCCTCACAGGGTTGGGGGCACTGAAGCTTTCTTT.

This clone was counted a single time. In nucleotides, the CDR3 is TGCGCCAGCAGCGGTCAGGGGGCAGATACGCAGTATTTT. Its protein product is CASSGQGADTQYF. The chain is built from TRBV5-1 and TRBJ2-3, with 7 bases lining up with TRBD1. V gave up 4 bases and J gave up 4 bases; unmatched junction bases: 3. Per germline, CDR1 SGHRS and CDR2 YFSETQ. The CDR3 length is 13 residues.

The chain joins TRBV7-2 to TRBJ2-3; D not certain. Germline CDR1 SGHTA, CDR2 FQGNSA. Trimming left V 0 bases short and J 1 base short, with 8 bases between. This CDR3 comprises 15 residues. The CDR3 sequence: CASSLAFQGTDTQYF. CDR3 DNA sequence: TGTGCCAGCAGCTTAGCTTTCCAGGGCACAGATACGCAGTATTTT.

V is TRBV10-3 and J is TRBJ2-2, with TRBD1 identical over 8 bases. V shed 7 bases, J shed 5 bases, and the junction held 9 bases outside the gene matches. Germline-derived CDR1 and CDR2 are ENHRY and SYGVKD. This CDR3 has 15 amino acids. This CDR3 is CAINQGARSTGELFF. CDR3 DNA: TGTGCCATCAACCAGGGGGCGCGAAGTACCGGGGAGCTGTTTTTT.

A note on this clone: The junction differs from germline at one of its ends, possibly a read error. J is TRBJ2-1 and V is TRBV18, with 7 bases that match TRBD1. The CDR3 covers 15 residues. The germline CDR1 and CDR2 sequences are KGHSH and LQKENI. The CDR3 DNA is TGTGCCAGCTCACCTCTACAGGGGCTCACAATGATTTTACTCTTC. Protein sequence: CASSPLQGLTMILLF.

This chain connects TRBV11-2 to TRBJ1-2, with 9 bases aligning to TRBD1. CDR1 is SGHAT and CDR2 is FQNNGV in the germline V gene. The CDR3 is made up of 14 amino acids. The J segment lost 8 bases and the V segment lost 5 bases, leaving 9 bases of the junction unmatched. The CDR3 DNA reads as TGTGCCAGCAGCCTCAGGACAGGGGCGAGGGGCTACACCTTC. Translated: CASSLRTGARGYTF.

V is TRBV2 and J is TRBJ2-3; D possibly corresponds to TRBD2 (7 bases). CDR3 length: 17 amino acids. Trimming stripped 2 bases from V and 2 bases from J, with 17 bases between. CDR1 and CDR2 from the germline V gene are SNHLY and FYNNEI. CDR3 DNA sequence: TGTGCCAGCAGTGAAAGAGGGGGGGGCCCTAACACAGATACGCAGTATTTT. It yields the protein CASSERGGGPNTDTQYF.

In its sample, this clone was seen a few times. The chain uses TRBV10-3 and TRBJ1-1; D unresolved. Germline CDR1 and CDR2: ENHRY and SYGVKD. The CDR3 sequence is 12 residues long. V lost 0 bases, J lost 5 bases, and 4 bases lay in between. The CDR3 DNA reads as TGTGCCATCAGTGAGTCTCGGACTGAAGCTTTCTTT. Translating it yields CAISESRTEAFF.

CDR3: CASRGDRGWTFF. The CDR3 DNA follows: TGTGCCAGCAGGGGCGACAGGGGGTGGACTTTCTTT. This chain links TRBV27 with TRBJ1-1; 9 nucleotides line up with TRBD1. CDR1 is MNHEY and CDR2 is SMNVEV in the germline V gene (reference sequence). V shed 6 bases, J shed 12 bases, and the junction held 8 bases outside the gene matches. The CDR3 covers 12 residues.

V is TRBV19 and J is TRBJ2-1; 8 positions agree with TRBD1. Trimming removed 5 bases from V and 8 bases from J; junction bases left unmatched: 8. Looked up from germline, CDR1 is LNHDA and CDR2 is SQIVND (reference sequence). The CDR3 covers 14 residues. The CDR3 sequence: CASSALDRGDEQFF. The CDR3, as DNA: TGTGCCAGTAGTGCGCTAGACAGGGGCGATGAGCAGTTCTTC.

This clone has a handful of counts. This sequence joins TRBV9 and TRBJ1-3; TRBD1 is a possible D gene (6 bases). In germline, CDR1 is SGDLS, CDR2 YYNGEE. The CDR3 spans 16 residues. Trimming took off 4 bases at V and 0 bases at J, with 14 bases between the two ends. CDR3 region: CASSPRQASSGNTIYF. The CDR3 DNA reads TGTGCCAGCAGCCCCCGACAGGCTTCCTCTGGAAACACCATATATTTT.

V gene TRBV24-1 combines with J gene TRBJ2-1; 7 bases match TRBD2. CDR1 and CDR2 from the germline V gene are KGHDR and SFDVKD. CDR3 length: 13 residues. The ends lost 6 bases at V and 9 bases at J; junction bases unmatched: 7. The CDR3 coding sequence is TGTGCCACCAGTTCTCCTTTAGCGGGTGAGCAGTTCTTC. Protein: CATSSPLAGEQFF.

V usage is TRBV4-1 and J usage is TRBJ1-2; 9 bases map to TRBD1. This CDR3 has 14 amino acids. J was trimmed by 8 bases and V by 5 bases; bases with no gene match: 9. In germline, CDR1 is MGHRA, CDR2 YSYEKL. CDR3 in amino acids: CASSTLGQGEGYTF. In DNA form, the CDR3 reads TGCGCCAGCAGCACTTTGGGACAGGGTGAGGGCTACACCTTC.

This sequence joins TRBV5-6 and TRBJ2-5; 10 bases map to TRBD2. The CDR3 runs 15 residues. From germline, CDR1 is SGHDT and CDR2 YYEEEE. Trimming removed 3 bases from V and 6 bases from J; junction bases left unmatched: 8. CDR3 nucleotide sequence: TGTGCCAGCAGCTCTCTAGCGGGGGCGGGTAAGACCCAGTACTTC. Translated, it gives CASSSLAGAGKTQYF.

The chain joins TRBV19 to TRBJ2-3, with a weak D call TRBD2 (6 bases). The length of the CDR3 is 15 residues. Germline loops: CDR1 LNHDA, CDR2 SQIVND (reference sequence). Trimming took off 3 bases at V and 5 bases at J, with 15 bases between the two ends. The CDR3 reads CASSISPGTGDTQYF. The CDR3 DNA reads TGTGCCAGTAGTATCTCCCCCGGGACTGGAGATACGCAGTATTTT.

In its sample, this clone was seen once. The V call is TRBV5-4, the J call TRBJ2-4, with D tentatively TRBD1 (6 bases). This CDR3 region has 14 residues. Trimming left V 5 bases short and J 2 bases short, with 11 bases between. The germline gives CDR1 SGHNT, CDR2 YYREEE (reference sequence). CDR3 amino acids: CASSYRDTKNIQYF. CDR3 DNA sequence: TGTGCCAGCAGTTACAGGGACACCAAAAACATTCAGTACTTC. The whole variable domain, filled in from reference TRBV5-4 and TRBJ2-4, reads ETGVTQSPTHLIKTRGQQVTLRCSSQSGHNTVSWYQQALGQGPQFIFQYYREEENGRGNFPPRFSGLQFPNYSSELNVNALELDDSALYLCASSYRDTKNIQYFGAGTRLSVL.

The rearrangement joins TRBV27 to TRBJ1-6; 11 bases map to TRBD1. The V segment lost 7 bases and the J segment 8 bases; nucleotides outside the gene matches: 13. Per the germline V gene, CDR1 is MNHEY and CDR2 is SMNVEV (reference sequence). CDR3 length: 17 residues. The CDR3 region has the DNA TGTGCCAGCACCACGGACAGGGGGCCACCTCCCTATTCACCCCTCCACTTT. Translating gives CASTTDRGPPPYSPLHF.